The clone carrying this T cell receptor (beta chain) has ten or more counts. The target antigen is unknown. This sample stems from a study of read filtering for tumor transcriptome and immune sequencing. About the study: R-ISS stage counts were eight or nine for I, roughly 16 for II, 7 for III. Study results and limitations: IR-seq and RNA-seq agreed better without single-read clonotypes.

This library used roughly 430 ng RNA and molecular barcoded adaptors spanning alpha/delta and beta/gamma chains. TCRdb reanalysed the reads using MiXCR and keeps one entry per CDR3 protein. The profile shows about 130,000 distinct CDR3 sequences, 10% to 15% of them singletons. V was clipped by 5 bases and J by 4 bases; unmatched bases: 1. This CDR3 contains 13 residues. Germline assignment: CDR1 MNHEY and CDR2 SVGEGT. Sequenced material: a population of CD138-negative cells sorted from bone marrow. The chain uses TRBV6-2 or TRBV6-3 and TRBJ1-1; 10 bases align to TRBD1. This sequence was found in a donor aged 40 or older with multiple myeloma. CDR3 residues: CASSGTGVTEAFF. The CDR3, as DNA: TGTGCCAGCAGTGGGACAGGGGTCACTGAAGCTTTCTTT.